The 6 T cell receptor beta chains listed next were all sequenced from one sample in a study of T cell responses to AZD1222 COVID-19 vaccine. The repertoire was sequenced with immunoSEQ multiplex PCR; TCRdb's copy has only in-frame clones and lacks some. The repertoire has about 55,000 clones, roughly 87% of them found once; the top ten carry just under 4%. The sequenced sample was peripheral blood, obtained on day 0 of AZD1222 vaccination. Receptors originate from an adult in good health.

The chain recombines TRBV30 with TRBJ1-1, with unresolved D. Trimming stripped 0 bases from V and 0 bases from J, with 11 bases between. The CDR3 contains 15 residues. The V gene's germline CDR1 is GTSNPN and CDR2 SVGIG (reference sequence). DNA for the CDR3: TGTGCCTGGAGTGTTCGCGGCACCGTGAACACTGAAGCTTTCTTT. This gives the protein CAWSVRGTVNTEAFF. The full variable domain, in which reference TRBV30 and TRBJ1-1 provide the parts outside the CDR3, is SQTIHQWPATLVQPVGSPLSLECTVEGTSNPNLYWYRQAAGRGLQLLFYSVGIGQISSEVPQNLSASRPQDRQFILSSKKLLLSDSGFYLCAWSVRGTVNTEAFFGQGTRLTVV.

This clone was counted once. The V and J genes are TRBV2 and TRBJ2-3; possibly TRBD1 for D (5 bases). Trimming left V 5 bases short and J 4 bases short, with 19 bases between. The CDR3 contains 16 residues. Looked up from germline, CDR1 is SNHLY and CDR2 is FYNNEI. Written as DNA, the CDR3 is TGTGCCAGCAGTCTAACAGGACCCTCCAGGTCAGATACGCAGTATTTT. Protein sequence: CASSLTGPSRSDTQYF. The full variable domain, rest sourced from reference TRBV2 and TRBJ2-3, is EPEVTQTPSHQVTQMGQEVILRCVPISNHLYFYWYRQILGQKVEFLVSFYNNEISEKSEIFDDQFSVERPDGSNFTLKIRSTKLEDSAMYFCASSLTGPSRSDTQYFGPGTRLTVL.

V usage is TRBV6-5 and J usage is TRBJ1-5; D is unresolved. The CDR3 covers 13 residues. Germline V lookup: CDR1 MNHEY, CDR2 SVGAGI. V was trimmed by 5 bases and J by 7 bases, leaving 12 bases between them. CDR3: CASSTHWGQPQHF. The CDR3 bases are TGTGCCAGCAGTACCCATTGGGGACAGCCCCAGCATTTT.

The chain is built from TRBV7-9 and TRBJ2-7, with 7 bases lining up with TRBD2. Germline CDR1 reads SEHNR; CDR2 reads FQNEAQ (reference sequence). The CDR3 is made up of 15 amino acids. V was clipped by 5 bases and J by 4 bases; unmatched bases: 11. The CDR3 protein is CASSPGEGKGYEQYF. CDR3 coding DNA: TGTGCCAGCAGCCCCGGGGAGGGGAAGGGGTACGAGCAGTACTTC.

This chain uses TRBV15 with TRBJ2-3; 7 positions agree with TRBD2. Germline assignment: CDR1 LNHNV and CDR2 YYDKDF (reference sequence). There are 16 residues in the CDR3. The ends lost 5 bases at V and 2 bases at J; junction bases unmatched: 10. The CDR3 DNA is TGTGCCACCAGCGGGAGGGACTTTATGCCCACAGATACGCAGTATTTT. It specifies CATSGRDFMPTDTQYF.

Points on this clone: This sample includes further DNA sequences coding for the same CDR3. In DNA form, the CDR3 reads TGTGCCAGCAGCTTGGAAACGGGAAACTATGGCTACACCTTC. It yields the protein CASSLETGNYGYTF. The genes are TRBV5-6 and TRBJ1-2; D gene uncertain. The V end was cut by 0 bases, the J end by 2 bases, with 8 bases between. The CDR3 extends over 14 amino acids. The germline V gene encodes CDR1 SGHDT and CDR2 YYEEEE.